Following are 27 T cell receptor beta chains from one sample sequenced in a study of blood T cells in healthy people across ages. Then a second PCR, running about 7 to 11 cycles, was carried out with a sample-barcoded 5' primer and a J-beta primer mix. TCRdb called the 5' RACE reads again in MiXCR, with one record for every CDR3 protein. This repertoire shows hundreds of thousands of distinct CDR3 sequences, 25% found once; its top ten account for 8% to 10%. The sample was also reused in another study, on T cells of mothers and their children.

The specimen was blood. Receptors were obtained from a boy aged 5-17 years in good health.

The gene calls are TRBV15 and TRBJ2-3; 9 bases match TRBD1. Germline CDR1 is LNHNV and CDR2 is YYDKDF (reference sequence). J gave up 1 base and V 0 bases, and 2 bases lay outside the gene matches. The CDR3 is made up of 16 amino acids. CDR3 in amino acids: CATSRDGDRGTDTQYF. In DNA form, the CDR3 reads TGTGCCACCAGCAGAGATGGGGACAGGGGCACAGATACGCAGTATTTT.

The V call is TRBV18, the J call TRBJ2-1; TRBD2 agrees at 13 bases. Per germline, CDR1 KGHSH and CDR2 LQKENI. V was clipped by 3 bases and J by 4 bases; unmatched bases: 6. The length of the CDR3 is 17 residues. CDR3 in amino acids: CASSPRRTSGGYNEQFF. DNA of the CDR3: TGTGCCAGCTCACCCCGCAGGACTAGCGGGGGATACAATGAGCAGTTCTTC.

This clonotype was found once. The V and J genes are TRBV5-1 and TRBJ2-3; weak D call: TRBD2 (5 bases). CDR3 size: 15 residues. Trimming stripped 5 bases from V and 4 bases from J, with 17 bases between. Germline V lookup: CDR1 SGHRS, CDR2 YFSETQ. This CDR3 reads CASREMASPSDTQYF. For the CDR3, the DNA is TGCGCCAGCAGGGAGATGGCTAGCCCCTCAGATACGCAGTATTTT.

V gene TRBV7-2 combines with J gene TRBJ2-5; possible D gene TRBD1, 5 bases. This CDR3 comprises 14 residues. Germline CDR1 reads SGHTA; CDR2 reads FQGNSA. Deletions cut 3 bases from V and 2 bases from J, with 10 bases between. CDR3 region: CASSFYQGQETQYF. CDR3 bases: TGTGCCAGCAGCTTTTATCAGGGACAAGAGACCCAGTACTTC.

A few counts support this clonotype. The gene calls are TRBV29-1 and TRBJ2-2; a weak D match, TRBD1 (6 bases). V lost 7 bases and J lost 4, with 13 bases in between. The CDR3 sequence is 13 residues long. Germline V CDR1 and CDR2: SQVTM, ANQGSEA. CDR3 nucleotide sequence: TGCAGCGCTACAGGGCAGGGCACCGGGGAGCTGTTTTTT. Protein: CSATGQGTGELFF.

The genes are TRBV4-3 and TRBJ1-1; D may be TRBD1 (5 bases). Germline V gene data show CDR1 as LGHNA and CDR2 as YSLEER. CDR3 length: 17 amino acids. The ends were cut back, 3 bases at V and 1 base at J, with 18 bases in the middle. The CDR3 sequence is CASSQGGVMTANTEAFF. The CDR3 DNA sequence: TGCGCCAGCAGCCAGGGGGGAGTGATGACAGCGAACACTGAAGCTTTCTTT.

There are a few counts of this clonotype. This CDR3 reads CASTITGTGINEQYF. CDR3 sequence (DNA): TGTGCCAGCACCATAACCGGGACAGGGATAAACGAGCAGTACTTC. This sequence joins TRBV7-9 and TRBJ2-7; TRBD1 agrees at 9 bases. The CDR3 sequence is 15 residues long. Germline V gene data show CDR1 as SEHNR and CDR2 as FQNEAQ (reference sequence). The trim removed 7 bases at V and 5 bases at J, leaving 12 bases unmatched.

This clonotype was found a few times. The CDR3 sequence: CASSLLRGPGELFF. CDR3 DNA: TGTGCCAGCAGCTTGCTCAGGGGTCCCGGGGAGCTGTTTTTT. This sequence joins TRBV7-9 and TRBJ2-2, with D possibly matching TRBD1 (6 bases). There are 14 residues in the CDR3. CDR1 is SEHNR and CDR2 is FQNEAQ in the germline V gene (reference sequence). The germline V and J ends were trimmed by 3 bases and 6 bases, with 11 bases remaining between them.

The gene calls are TRBV7-2 and TRBJ1-2, with TRBD1 identical over 7 bases. Per the germline V gene, CDR1 is SGHTA and CDR2 is FQGNSA. The junction had 9 bases not matched to a gene; V was cut back by 3 bases and J by 8 bases. CDR3 length equals 14 residues. CDR3 DNA: TGTGCCAGCAGCTTTGGGGCGACAGGGCCCGGCTACACCTTC. This gives the protein CASSFGATGPGYTF.

The chain employs TRBV15 and TRBJ2-1, with D maybe TRBD1 (6 bases). The end of the DNA fits TRBJ2-5 better, so the J call may be wrong. The CDR3 contains 14 residues. Germline values: CDR1 LNHNV, CDR2 YYDKDF (reference sequence). CDR3 nucleotide sequence: TGTGCCACCAGCAGAGGAGCAGGGGAAGAGACCCAGTACTTC. Translating gives CATSRGAGEETQYF.

The gene calls are TRBV6-5 and TRBJ2-6; D call uncertain. The CDR3 is 16 residues long. Trimming pared 5 bases from V and 0 bases from J, leaving 11 bases between. Germline assignment: CDR1 MNHEY and CDR2 SVGAGI. CDR3 nucleotide sequence: TGTGCCAGCAGTCAATTTGGGGTCTCTGGGGCCAACGTCCTGACTTTC. Translation: CASSQFGVSGANVLTF.

The gene calls are TRBV7-8 and TRBJ1-2; D unresolved. The V gene's germline CDR1 is SGHVS and CDR2 FQNEAQ. This CDR3 comprises 14 residues. The germline V and J ends were trimmed by 0 bases and 6 bases, with 11 bases remaining between them. The CDR3 region has the DNA TGTGCCAGCAGCTTAGCGTCCGGGGAAGATGGCTACACCTTC. Translation: CASSLASGEDGYTF.

This clonotype was detected only once. This chain uses TRBV2 with TRBJ2-7; 7 nucleotides line up with TRBD2. The CDR3 totals 16 residues. Losses at the gene ends were 7 bases for V and 3 bases for J; bases not matched to a gene: 15. The germline CDR1 and CDR2 sequences are SNHLY and FYNNEI. CDR3 sequence (DNA): TGTGCCAGCACCACAGTTTGGACCGGGGGGAGCTACGAGCAGTACTTC. The encoded protein is CASTTVWTGGSYEQYF.

The chain is built from TRBV7-6 and TRBJ2-1, with a weak D call TRBD2 (5 bases). The J call may be incorrect, as the DNA end agrees better with TRBJ2-7. The CDR3 runs 9 residues. Per germline, CDR1 SGHVS and CDR2 FNYEAQ. CDR3 sequence reads: CAKAAEQYF. The CDR3 DNA reads as TGTGCTAAAGCGGCCGAGCAGTACTTC.

V is TRBV28 and J is TRBJ2-5; D is possibly TRBD1 (5 bases). The CDR3 covers 14 residues. Looked up from germline, CDR1 is MDHEN and CDR2 is SYDVKM. Trimming removed 6 bases at V and 1 base at J, with 12 bases between. The CDR3 DNA follows: TGTGCCAGCAGGGAGACAGCCGGCCAAGAGACCCAGTACTTC. This codes for CASRETAGQETQYF.

This clonotype was seen more than once but under ten times. CDR3 in DNA: TGTGCCAGCAGCTGGACTACCAACGCAATCTACGAGCAGTACTTC. Translation: CASSWTTNAIYEQYF. The rearrangement uses TRBV5-6 and TRBJ2-7; D is possibly TRBD2 (6 bases). Trimming cost V 3 bases and J 3 bases, with 16 bases left between them. CDR1 and CDR2 (germline): SGHDT, YYEEEE. This CDR3 has 15 residues.

A few counts support this clonotype. V and J are TRBV5-1 and TRBJ1-2; 7 bases agree with TRBD1. The germline V gene has CDR1 SGHRS and CDR2 YFSETQ. The V and J ends lost 0 bases and 8 bases, in that order; junction bases with no gene match: 7. The CDR3 spans 14 residues. CDR3 sequence reads: CASSLEGGLRGYTF. The CDR3 nucleotides read TGCGCCAGCAGCTTGGAAGGGGGCCTTAGGGGCTACACCTTC.

The chain carries TRBV24-1 and TRBJ2-2, with 12 bases aligning to TRBD2. Germline V gene sequence: CDR1 KGHDR, CDR2 SFDVKD. V was pared by 3 bases and J by 1 base, with 2 bases of the junction left unmatched. The CDR3 extends over 17 amino acids. CDR3 protein: CATSDMGLAGNTGELFF. CDR3 DNA: TGTGCCACCAGTGATATGGGACTAGCGGGGAACACCGGGGAGCTGTTTTTT.

This clonotype occurred a few times. The CDR3 nucleotides are TGTGCCATCAGTGCTTTGAACAGGGGTGTAATGAACTATGGCTACACCTTC. Translating gives CAISALNRGVMNYGYTF. J is TRBJ1-2 and V is TRBV10-3; TRBD1 aligns across 7 bases. Germline-derived CDR1 and CDR2 are ENHRY and SYGVKD. The CDR3 sequence is 17 residues long. The ends lost 4 bases at V and 2 bases at J; junction bases unmatched: 13.

The rearrangement links TRBV20-1 to TRBJ2-4, with D possibly matching TRBD2 (5 bases). Trimming pared 5 bases from V and 0 bases from J, leaving 20 bases between. Germline assignment: CDR1 DFQATT and CDR2 SNEGSKA (reference sequence). This CDR3 is built from 17 residues. The CDR3 DNA reads as TGCAGTGCTGGACGGGATCAGGTTCTCCTAGCCAAAAACATTCAGTACTTC. Amino acid sequence: CSAGRDQVLLAKNIQYF.

This clonotype has a handful of counts. The genes are TRBV20-1 and TRBJ2-3; TRBD1 matches at 7 bases. V was clipped by 8 bases and J by 3 bases; unmatched bases: 8. CDR3 size: 13 residues. CDR1 and CDR2 (germline): DFQATT, SNEGSKA (reference sequence). This chain's CDR3 is CSPRDSHTDTQYF. The CDR3 nucleotides are TGCAGTCCCCGGGACAGCCATACAGATACGCAGTATTTT.

V gene TRBV4-1 combines with J gene TRBJ2-1, with 8 bases aligning to TRBD2. With 6 bases clipped from V and 7 bases from J, the junction kept 8 bases outside the gene matches. Germline CDR1 reads MGHRA; CDR2 reads YSYEKL. The CDR3 contains 14 residues. The DNA of the CDR3 is TGCGCCAGCAGTCATCGGGAGGGCCCGAATGAGCAGTTCTTC. Amino acid sequence: CASSHREGPNEQFF.

The rearrangement links TRBV5-1 to TRBJ2-1; either TRBD1 or TRBD2 may fit D (6 bases each). This CDR3 is built from 14 residues. V was clipped by 6 bases and J by 6 bases, with 16 bases between them. Germline CDR1 and CDR2: SGHRS and YFSETQ. The CDR3 DNA is TGCGCCAGCATTGAGACCGGGGGCAGCAATGAGCAGTTCTTC. Protein sequence: CASIETGGSNEQFF.

The chain recombines TRBV19 with TRBJ2-1, with 9 bases matching TRBD2. Germline lookup yields CDR1 LNHDA and CDR2 SQIVND (reference sequence). This CDR3 has 14 amino acids. After removal of 11 bases from V and 6 bases from J, the junction contained 11 bases not matched to a gene. CDR3 nucleotide sequence: TGTGCCTCACATCCGGCTAGCGGGGCCAATGAGCAGTTCTTC. It specifies CASHPASGANEQFF.

This clonotype was seen a handful of times. V gene TRBV5-5 combines with J gene TRBJ2-3; no definite D call. The germline V and J ends were trimmed by 0 bases and 0 bases, with 11 bases remaining between them. CDR1 is SGHKS and CDR2 is YYEKEE in the germline V gene (reference sequence). This CDR3 has 16 amino acids. The CDR3 region has the DNA TGTGCCAGCAGCTTGGTCGGCGGAGCCAGCACAGATACGCAGTATTTT. Its translation: CASSLVGGASTDTQYF.

The V and J genes are TRBV11-1 and TRBJ2-3, with D perhaps matching TRBD2 (5 bases). The CDR3 spans 14 residues. The V gene's germline CDR1 is SGHAT and CDR2 FQDESV (reference sequence). V lost 5 bases and J lost 6, with 15 bases in between. The CDR3 nucleotides are TGTGCCAGCAGCCCTAATCGGGGTAGCGATACGCAGTATTTT. It translates to CASSPNRGSDTQYF.

The DNA for the CDR3 is TGTGCCAGCGCCAAGGACAGGGACCAAGAGACCCAGTACTTC. Amino acids: CASAKDRDQETQYF. The chain employs TRBV18 and TRBJ2-5; 8 bases fit TRBD1. The CDR3 runs 14 residues. J gave up 0 bases and V 8 bases, and 5 bases lay outside the gene matches. The V gene's germline CDR1 is KGHSH and CDR2 LQKENI.